The sequence of this TCR beta chain was determined in a study of blood T cell repertoires in COVID-19. Study at large: The United States, Italy and Spain supplied acute and convalescent COVID-19 samples. T cells, B-cell-depleted T cells, or PBMCs supplied cDNA or gDNA.

With regard to this clone: Other DNA sequences from this sample encode an identical CDR3 as well.

In the authors' methods: Amplifying reference gene primers gave estimates of nucleated cell counts. Assay used: immunoSEQ multiplex PCR; TCRdb lists only in-frame clones, some missing. V and J calls and clone size follow that table, whereas D and trimming were derived from the DNA. The table has about 160,000 clones, around 85% seen once. The CDR3 has 12 residues. V was pared by 1 base and J by 7 bases, with 7 bases between. Material: peripheral blood. The gene calls are TRBV12-3 or TRBV12-4 and TRBJ1-2, with D perhaps matching TRBD1 (6 bases). This TCR derives from a human donor with acute or convalescent COVID-19. The donor label of this sample is uncertain. CDR3 in amino acids: CASSLDRVGYTF. For the CDR3, the DNA is TGTGCCAGCAGTTTAGACAGGGTTGGCTACACCTTC.